This T cell receptor (beta chain) emerged from a study of shared clonotypes between healthy human individuals. The CDR3 spans 15 residues. Per germline, CDR1 MDHEN and CDR2 SYDVKM. Trimming left V 5 bases short and J 1 base short, with 15 bases between. As to this clone: This sample includes further DNA sequences coding for the same CDR3.

The assay was immunoSEQ multiplex PCR, and TCRdb's table has in-frame clones only and misses some. The table lists millions of clones, about 92% of them singletons. This clonotype originated in a man in his late teens or twenties in good health. Some clones in this sample may be carry-over from other donors' samples. The chain couples TRBV28 to TRBJ2-7, with D perhaps TRBD1 (6 bases). Source material: naive CD4+ T cells from PBMCs. The sample's subset: CD45RA+ positively selected. Here the CDR3 reads CASSPRGGYSYEQYF. The DNA of the CDR3 is TGTGCCAGCAGTCCCAGGGGCGGCTATTCCTACGAGCAGTACTTC.